The present T cell receptor beta chain was sequenced within a study of T cell clones after liver transplantation. At the level of the study: A pre-transplant mixed lymphocyte reaction with TCRbeta sequencing defined graft-donor-reactive clones followed in post-transplant blood.

Clones were read by immunoSEQ multiplex PCR, and TCRdb kept only the in-frame ones, dropping some. In the table there are about 20,000 clones, 65% to 85% of which are singletons. This clone was counted between two and nine times. Its antigen is still unknown. The CDR3 runs 17 residues. Germline V CDR1 and CDR2: SGHVS, FQNEAQ. With 5 bases removed from V and 2 bases from J, the gap between germline ends came to 19 bases. Findings and caveats of the study: Post-transplant, graft-donor-reactive CD4 TCRbeta sequences in blood dropped significantly in 5 of 8 subjects.

Sequences were derived from CD8+ T cells from blood, sampled around 54 months after liver transplant. J is TRBJ1-5 and V is TRBV7-8, with TRBD1 as a possible D gene (5 bases). The source of this sequence is a human patient who received a liver transplant. Some of the T cells may derive from the graft donor. The CDR3 reads CASSPPGGTQGNQPQHF. For the CDR3, the DNA is TGTGCCAGCAGCCCCCCCGGGGGTACGCAAGGCAATCAGCCCCAGCATTTT.